Listed here is a single T cell receptor (beta chain). Its antigen is still unknown. V was cut by 9 bases and J by 2 bases, with 12 bases left in between. The CDR3 totals 13 residues. Germline V gene data show CDR1 as MNHEY and CDR2 as SMNVEV (reference sequence). This sample stems from a study of response to subunit inactivated influenza vaccine. Study-wide findings and caveats: Each seasonal influenza vaccination recruits few new T cells, the authors suggested.

TCRdb independently ran MiXCR on the RT-PCR reads; one entry per CDR3 protein. The sample carries more than 600,000 distinct CDR3 sequences, under 20% recorded once. The sample here was PBMCs from blood, taken 5 days after vaccination. This TCR derives from a man aged 45-60 years who received an inactivated influenza vaccine. The gene calls are TRBV27 and TRBJ2-3; D is unclear. CDR3 bases: TGTGCCAGTGTACAATCGAACACAGATACGCAGTATTTT. Translating it yields CASVQSNTDTQYF.